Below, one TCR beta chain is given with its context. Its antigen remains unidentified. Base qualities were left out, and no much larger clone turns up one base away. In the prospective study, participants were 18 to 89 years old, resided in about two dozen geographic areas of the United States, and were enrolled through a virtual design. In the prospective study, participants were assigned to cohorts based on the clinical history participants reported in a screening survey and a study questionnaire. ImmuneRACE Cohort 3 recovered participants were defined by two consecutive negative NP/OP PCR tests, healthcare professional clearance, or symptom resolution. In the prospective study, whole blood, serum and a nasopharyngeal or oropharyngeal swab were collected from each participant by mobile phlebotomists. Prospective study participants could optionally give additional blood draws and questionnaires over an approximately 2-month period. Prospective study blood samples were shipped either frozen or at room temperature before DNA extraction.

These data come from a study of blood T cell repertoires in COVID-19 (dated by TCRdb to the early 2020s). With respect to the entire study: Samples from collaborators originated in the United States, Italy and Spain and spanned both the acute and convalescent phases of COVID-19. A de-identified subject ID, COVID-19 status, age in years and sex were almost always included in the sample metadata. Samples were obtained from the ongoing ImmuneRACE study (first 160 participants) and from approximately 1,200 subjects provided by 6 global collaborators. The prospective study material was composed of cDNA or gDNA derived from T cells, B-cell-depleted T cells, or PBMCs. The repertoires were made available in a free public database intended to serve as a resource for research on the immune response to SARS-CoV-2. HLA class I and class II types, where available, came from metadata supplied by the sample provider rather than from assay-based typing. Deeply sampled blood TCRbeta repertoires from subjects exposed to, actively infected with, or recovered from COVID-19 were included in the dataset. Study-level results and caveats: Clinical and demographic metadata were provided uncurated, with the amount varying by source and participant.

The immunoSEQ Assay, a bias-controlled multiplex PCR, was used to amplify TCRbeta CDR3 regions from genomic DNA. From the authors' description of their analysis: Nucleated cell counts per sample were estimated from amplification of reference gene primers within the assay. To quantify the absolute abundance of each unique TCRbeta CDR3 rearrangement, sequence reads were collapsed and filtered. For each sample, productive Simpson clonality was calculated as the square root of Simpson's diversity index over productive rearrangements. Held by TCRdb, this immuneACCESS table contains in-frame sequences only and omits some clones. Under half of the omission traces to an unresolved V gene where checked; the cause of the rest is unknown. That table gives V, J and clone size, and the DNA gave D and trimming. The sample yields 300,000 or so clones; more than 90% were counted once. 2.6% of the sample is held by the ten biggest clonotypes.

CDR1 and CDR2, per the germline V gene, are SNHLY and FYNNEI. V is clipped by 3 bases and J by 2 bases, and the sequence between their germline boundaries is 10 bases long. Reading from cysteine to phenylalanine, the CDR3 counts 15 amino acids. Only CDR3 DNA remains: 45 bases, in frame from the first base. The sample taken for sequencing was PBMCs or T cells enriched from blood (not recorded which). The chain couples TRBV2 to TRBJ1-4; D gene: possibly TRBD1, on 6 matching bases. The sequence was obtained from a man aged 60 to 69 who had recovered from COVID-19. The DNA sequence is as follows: TGTGCCAGCAGTGAGGGGGGGGGCACTAATGAAAAACTGTTTTTT. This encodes CASSEGGGTNEKLFF.